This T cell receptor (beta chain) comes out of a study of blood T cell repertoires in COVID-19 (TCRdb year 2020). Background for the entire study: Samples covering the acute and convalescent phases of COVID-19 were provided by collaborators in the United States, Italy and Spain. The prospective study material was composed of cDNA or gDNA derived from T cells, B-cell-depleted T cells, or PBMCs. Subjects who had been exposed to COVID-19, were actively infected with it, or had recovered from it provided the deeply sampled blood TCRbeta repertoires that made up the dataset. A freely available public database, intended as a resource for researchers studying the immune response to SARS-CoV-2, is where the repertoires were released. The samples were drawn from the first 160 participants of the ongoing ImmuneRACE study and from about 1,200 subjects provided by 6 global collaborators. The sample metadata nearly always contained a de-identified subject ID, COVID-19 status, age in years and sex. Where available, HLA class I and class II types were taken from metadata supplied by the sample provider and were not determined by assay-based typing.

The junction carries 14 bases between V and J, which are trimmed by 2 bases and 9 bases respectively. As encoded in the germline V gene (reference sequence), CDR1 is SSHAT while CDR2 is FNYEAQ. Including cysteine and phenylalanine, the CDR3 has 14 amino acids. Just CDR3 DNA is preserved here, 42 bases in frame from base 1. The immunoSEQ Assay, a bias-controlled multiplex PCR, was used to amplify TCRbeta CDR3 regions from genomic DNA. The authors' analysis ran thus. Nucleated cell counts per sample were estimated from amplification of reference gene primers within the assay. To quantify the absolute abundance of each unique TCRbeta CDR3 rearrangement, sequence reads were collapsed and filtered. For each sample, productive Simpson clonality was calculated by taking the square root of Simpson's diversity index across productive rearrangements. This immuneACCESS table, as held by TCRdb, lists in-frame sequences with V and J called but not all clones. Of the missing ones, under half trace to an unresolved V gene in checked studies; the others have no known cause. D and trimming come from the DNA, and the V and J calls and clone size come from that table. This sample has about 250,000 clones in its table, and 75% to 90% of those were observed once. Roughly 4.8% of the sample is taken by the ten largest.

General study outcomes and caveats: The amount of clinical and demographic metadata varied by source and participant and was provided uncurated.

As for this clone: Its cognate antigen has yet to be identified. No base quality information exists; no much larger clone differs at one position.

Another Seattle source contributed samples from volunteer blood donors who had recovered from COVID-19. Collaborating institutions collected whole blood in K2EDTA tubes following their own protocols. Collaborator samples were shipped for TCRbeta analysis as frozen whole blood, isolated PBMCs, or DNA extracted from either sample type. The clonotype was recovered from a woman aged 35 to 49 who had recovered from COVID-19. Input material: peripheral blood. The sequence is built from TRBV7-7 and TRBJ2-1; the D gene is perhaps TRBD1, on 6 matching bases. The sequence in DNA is TGTGCCAGCAGCTTACTTAACGAACAGGGTGAGCAGTTCTTC. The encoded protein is CASSLLNEQGEQFF.